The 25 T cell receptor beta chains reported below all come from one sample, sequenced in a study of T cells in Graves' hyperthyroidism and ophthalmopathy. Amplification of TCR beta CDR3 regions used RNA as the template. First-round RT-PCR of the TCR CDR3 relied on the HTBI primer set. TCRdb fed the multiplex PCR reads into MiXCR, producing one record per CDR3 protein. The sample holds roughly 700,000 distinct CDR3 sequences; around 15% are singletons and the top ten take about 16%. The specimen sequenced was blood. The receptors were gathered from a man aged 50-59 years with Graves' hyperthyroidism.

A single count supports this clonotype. CDR3 protein: CASSPTLLETQYF. As DNA, the CDR3 is TGTGCCAGCTCACCTACCCTTCTCGAGACCCAGTACTTC. The chain has TRBV18 and TRBJ2-5; no clear D. Germline V lookup: CDR1 KGHSH, CDR2 LQKENI. The V end lost 3 bases, the J end lost 5 bases, and 10 bases lay between the germline ends. The CDR3 runs 13 residues.

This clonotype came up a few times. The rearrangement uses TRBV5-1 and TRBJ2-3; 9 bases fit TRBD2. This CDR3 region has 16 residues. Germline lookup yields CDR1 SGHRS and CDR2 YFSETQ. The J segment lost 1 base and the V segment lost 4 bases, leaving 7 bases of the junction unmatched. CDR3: CASSVQAGGGTDTQYF. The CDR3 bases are TGCGCCAGCAGCGTACAAGCGGGAGGCGGCACAGATACGCAGTATTTT.

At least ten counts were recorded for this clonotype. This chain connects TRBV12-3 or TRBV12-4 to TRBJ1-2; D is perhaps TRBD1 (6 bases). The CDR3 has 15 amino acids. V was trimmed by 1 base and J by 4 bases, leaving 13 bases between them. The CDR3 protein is CASSLGGGSSYGYTF. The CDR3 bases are TGTGCCAGCAGTTTAGGAGGGGGGTCCTCCTATGGCTACACCTTC.

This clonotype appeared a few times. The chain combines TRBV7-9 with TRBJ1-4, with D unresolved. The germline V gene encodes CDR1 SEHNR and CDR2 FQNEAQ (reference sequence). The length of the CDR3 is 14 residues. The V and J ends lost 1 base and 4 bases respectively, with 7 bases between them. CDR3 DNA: TGTGCCAGCAGCTTAGAACAGCTTAATGAAAAACTGTTTTTT. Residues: CASSLEQLNEKLFF.

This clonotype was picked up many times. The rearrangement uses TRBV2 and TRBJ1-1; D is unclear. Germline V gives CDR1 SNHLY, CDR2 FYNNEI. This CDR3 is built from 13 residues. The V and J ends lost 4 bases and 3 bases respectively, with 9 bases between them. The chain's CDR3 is CASSVGSHTEAFF. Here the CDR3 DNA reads TGTGCCAGCAGTGTGGGCAGCCACACTGAAGCTTTCTTT.

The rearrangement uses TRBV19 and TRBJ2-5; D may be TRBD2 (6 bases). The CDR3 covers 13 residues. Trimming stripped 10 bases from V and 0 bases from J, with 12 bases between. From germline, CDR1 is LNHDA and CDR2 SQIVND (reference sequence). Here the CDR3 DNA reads TGTGCCACCGCGACTAGTAACCAAGAGACCCAGTACTTC. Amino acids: CATATSNQETQYF.

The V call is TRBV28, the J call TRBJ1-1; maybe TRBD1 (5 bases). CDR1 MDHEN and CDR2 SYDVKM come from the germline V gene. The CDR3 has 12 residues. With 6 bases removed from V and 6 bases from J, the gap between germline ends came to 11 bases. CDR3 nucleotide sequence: TGTGCCAGCAGCCAAGGGGAAGCTGAAGCTTTCTTT. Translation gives CASSQGEAEAFF.

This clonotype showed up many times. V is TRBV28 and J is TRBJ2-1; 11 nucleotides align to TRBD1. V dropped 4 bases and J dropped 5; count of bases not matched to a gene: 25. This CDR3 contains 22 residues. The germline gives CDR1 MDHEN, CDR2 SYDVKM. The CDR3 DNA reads TGTGCCAGCAGTTCGGACAGGGGGCTTGAGGAGAGGGGATGGATACTAAACAATGAGCAGTTCTTC. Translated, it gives CASSSDRGLEERGWILNNEQFF. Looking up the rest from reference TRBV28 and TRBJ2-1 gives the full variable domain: DVKVTQSSRYLVKRTGEKVFLECVQDMDHENMFWYRQDPGLGLRLIYFSYDVKMKEKGDIPEGYSVSREKKERFSLILESASTNQTSMYLCASSSDRGLEERGWILNNEQFFGPGTRLTVL.

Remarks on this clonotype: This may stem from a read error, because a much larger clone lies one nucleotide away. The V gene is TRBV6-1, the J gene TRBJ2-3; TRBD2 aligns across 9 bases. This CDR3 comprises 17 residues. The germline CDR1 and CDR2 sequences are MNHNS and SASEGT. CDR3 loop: CASSEGPGGTSTGTQYF. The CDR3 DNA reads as TGTGCCAGCAGTGAAGGACCGGGGGGGACTAGCACAGGTACGCAGTATTTT.

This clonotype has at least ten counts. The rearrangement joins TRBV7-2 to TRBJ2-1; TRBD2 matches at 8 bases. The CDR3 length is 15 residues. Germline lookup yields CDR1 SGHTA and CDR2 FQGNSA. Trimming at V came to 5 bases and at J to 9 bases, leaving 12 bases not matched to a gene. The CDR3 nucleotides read TGTGCCAGCAGCCCGGCGGGGACTAGGAGGAGTGAGCAGTTCTTC. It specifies CASSPAGTRRSEQFF.

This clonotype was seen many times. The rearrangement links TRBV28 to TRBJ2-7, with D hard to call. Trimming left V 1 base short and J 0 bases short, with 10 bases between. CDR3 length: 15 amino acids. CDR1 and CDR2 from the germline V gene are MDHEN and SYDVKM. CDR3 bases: TGTGCCAGCAGTTTATTCCGGACGGCCTCCTACGAGCAGTACTTC. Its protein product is CASSLFRTASYEQYF.

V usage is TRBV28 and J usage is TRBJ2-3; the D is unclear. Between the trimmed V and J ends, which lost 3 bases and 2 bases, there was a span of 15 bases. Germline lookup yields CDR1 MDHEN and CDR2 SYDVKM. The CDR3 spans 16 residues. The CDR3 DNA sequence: TGTGCCAGCAGTTTCACGGGCCGGGCCTTCACAGATACGCAGTATTTT. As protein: CASSFTGRAFTDTQYF.

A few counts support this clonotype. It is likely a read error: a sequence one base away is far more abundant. As DNA, the CDR3 is TGTGCCAGCAGTTGGGTCAGAACTTCACCCCTCCACTTT. It is translated as CASSWVRTSPLHF. The genes are TRBV27 and TRBJ1-6; no definite D call. The CDR3 length is 13 residues. Germline-derived CDR1 and CDR2 are MNHEY and SMNVEV (reference sequence). V gave up 4 bases and J gave up 9 bases, with 10 bases separating them.

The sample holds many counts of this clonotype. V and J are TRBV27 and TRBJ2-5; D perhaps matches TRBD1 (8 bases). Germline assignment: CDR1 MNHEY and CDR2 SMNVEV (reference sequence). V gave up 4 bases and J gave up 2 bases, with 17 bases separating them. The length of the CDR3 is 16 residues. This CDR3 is CASSSRTGRGQETQYF. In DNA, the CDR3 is TGTGCCAGCAGTTCGCGGACAGGGCGGGGGCAAGAGACCCAGTACTTC.

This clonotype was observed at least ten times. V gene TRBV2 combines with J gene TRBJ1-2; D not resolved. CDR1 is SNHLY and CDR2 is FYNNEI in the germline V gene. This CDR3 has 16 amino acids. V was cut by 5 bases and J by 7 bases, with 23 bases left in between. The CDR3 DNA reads TGTGCCAGCAGTCCCTACCTAGCAGCCGGGTACAGTGGCTACACCTTC. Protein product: CASSPYLAAGYSGYTF.

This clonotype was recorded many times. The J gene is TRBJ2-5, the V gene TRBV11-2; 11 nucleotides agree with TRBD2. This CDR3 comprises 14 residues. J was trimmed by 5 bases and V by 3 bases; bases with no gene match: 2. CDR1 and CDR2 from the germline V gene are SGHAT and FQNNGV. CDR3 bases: TGTGCCAGCAGCTTCACTAGCGGGAGTGAGACCCAGTACTTC. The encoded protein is CASSFTSGSETQYF.

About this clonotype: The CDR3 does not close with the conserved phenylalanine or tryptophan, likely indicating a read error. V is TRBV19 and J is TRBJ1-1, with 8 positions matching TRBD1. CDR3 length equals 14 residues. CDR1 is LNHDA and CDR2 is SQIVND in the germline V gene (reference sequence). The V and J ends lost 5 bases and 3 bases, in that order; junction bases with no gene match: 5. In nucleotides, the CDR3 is TGTGCCAGTAGTTTTGGACAGGGTCACACTGAAGCTTTCCTT. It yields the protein CASSFGQGHTEAFL.

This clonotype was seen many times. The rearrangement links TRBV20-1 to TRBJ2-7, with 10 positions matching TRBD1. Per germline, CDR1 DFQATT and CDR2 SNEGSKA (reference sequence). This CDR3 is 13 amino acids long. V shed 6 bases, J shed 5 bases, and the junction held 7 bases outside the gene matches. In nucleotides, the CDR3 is TGCAGTGCCATGACAGGGGGCAGCGACGAGCAGTACTTC. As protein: CSAMTGGSDEQYF.

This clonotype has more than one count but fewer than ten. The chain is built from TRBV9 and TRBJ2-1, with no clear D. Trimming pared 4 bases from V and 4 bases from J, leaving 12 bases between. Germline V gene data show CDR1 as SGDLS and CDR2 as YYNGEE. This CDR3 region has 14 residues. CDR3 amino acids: CASSKETLYNEQFF. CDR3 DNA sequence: TGTGCCAGCAGCAAAGAGACGCTATACAATGAGCAGTTCTTC.

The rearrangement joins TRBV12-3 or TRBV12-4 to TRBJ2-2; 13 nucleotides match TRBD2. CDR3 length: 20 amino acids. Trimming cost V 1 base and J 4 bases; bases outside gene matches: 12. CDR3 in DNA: TGTGCCAGCAGTTTAGGTCGACTAGCGGGAGGCCTGGGGCGCACCGGGGAGCTGTTTTTT. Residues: CASSLGRLAGGLGRTGELFF.

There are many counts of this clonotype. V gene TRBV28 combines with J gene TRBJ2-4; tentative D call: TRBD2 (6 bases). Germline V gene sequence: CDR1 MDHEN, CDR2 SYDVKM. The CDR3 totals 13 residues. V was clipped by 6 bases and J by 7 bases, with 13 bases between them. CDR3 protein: CASRPTSDNIQYF. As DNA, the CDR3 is TGTGCCAGCAGGCCGACTAGTGACAACATTCAGTACTTC.

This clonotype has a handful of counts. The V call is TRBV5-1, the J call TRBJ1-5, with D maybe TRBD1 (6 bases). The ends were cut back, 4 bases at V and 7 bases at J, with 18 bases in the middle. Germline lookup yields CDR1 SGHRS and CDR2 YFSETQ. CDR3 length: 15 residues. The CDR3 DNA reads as TGCGCCAGCAGCCCCACCTCGAACAGGGACCAGCCCCAGCATTTT. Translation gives CASSPTSNRDQPQHF.

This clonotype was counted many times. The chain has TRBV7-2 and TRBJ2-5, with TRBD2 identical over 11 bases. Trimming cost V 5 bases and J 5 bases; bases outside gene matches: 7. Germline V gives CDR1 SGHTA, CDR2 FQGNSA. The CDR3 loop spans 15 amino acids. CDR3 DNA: TGTGCCAGCAGCCAACGACTAGCGGGAAAGGAGACCCAGTACTTC. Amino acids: CASSQRLAGKETQYF.

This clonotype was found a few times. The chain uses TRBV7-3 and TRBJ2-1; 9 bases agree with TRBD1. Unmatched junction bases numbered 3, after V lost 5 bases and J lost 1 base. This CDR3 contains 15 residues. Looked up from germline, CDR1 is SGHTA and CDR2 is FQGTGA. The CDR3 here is CASSVDRGSYNEQFF. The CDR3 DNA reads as TGTGCCAGCAGCGTAGACAGGGGGTCCTACAATGAGCAGTTCTTC.

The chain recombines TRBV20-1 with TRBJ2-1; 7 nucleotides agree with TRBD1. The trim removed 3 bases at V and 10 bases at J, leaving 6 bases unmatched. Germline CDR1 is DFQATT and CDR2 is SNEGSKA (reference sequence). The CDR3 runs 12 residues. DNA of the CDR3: TGCAGTGCTAGGACAGGGTACTACGAGCAGTTCTTC. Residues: CSARTGYYEQFF.